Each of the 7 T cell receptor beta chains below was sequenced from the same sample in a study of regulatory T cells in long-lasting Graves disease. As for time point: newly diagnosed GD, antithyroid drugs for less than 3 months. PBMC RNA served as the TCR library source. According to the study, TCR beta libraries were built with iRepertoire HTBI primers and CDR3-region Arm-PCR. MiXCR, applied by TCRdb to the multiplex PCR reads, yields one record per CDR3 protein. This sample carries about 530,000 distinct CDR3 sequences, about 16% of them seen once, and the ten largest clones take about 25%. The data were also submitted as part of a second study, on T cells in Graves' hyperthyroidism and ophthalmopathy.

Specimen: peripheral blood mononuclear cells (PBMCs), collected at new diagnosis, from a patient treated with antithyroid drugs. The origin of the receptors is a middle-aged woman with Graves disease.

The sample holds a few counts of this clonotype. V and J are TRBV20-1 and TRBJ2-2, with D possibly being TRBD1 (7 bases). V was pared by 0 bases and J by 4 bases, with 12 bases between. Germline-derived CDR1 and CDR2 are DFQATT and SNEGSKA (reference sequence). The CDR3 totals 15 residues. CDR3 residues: CSARDIRGATGELFF. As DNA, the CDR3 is TGCAGTGCTAGAGATATCAGGGGGGCCACCGGGGAGCTGTTTTTT.

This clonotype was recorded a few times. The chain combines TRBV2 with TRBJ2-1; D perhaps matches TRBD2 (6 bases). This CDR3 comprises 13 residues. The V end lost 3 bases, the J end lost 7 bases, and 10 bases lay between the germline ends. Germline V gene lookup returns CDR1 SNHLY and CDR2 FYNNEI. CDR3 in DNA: TGTGCCAGCAGTGAGGTTCGGGGGAATGAGCAGTTCTTC. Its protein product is CASSEVRGNEQFF.

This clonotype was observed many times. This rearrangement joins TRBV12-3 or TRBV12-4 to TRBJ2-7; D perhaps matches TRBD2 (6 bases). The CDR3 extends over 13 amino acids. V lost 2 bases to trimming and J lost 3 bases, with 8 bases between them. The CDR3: CASSLTSFYEQYF. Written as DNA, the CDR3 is TGTGCCAGCAGTTTAACTAGCTTCTACGAGCAGTACTTC.

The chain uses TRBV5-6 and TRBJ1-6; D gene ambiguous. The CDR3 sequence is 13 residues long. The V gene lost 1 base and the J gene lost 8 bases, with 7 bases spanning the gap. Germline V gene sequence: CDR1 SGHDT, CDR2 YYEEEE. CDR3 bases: TGTGCCAGCAGCTTGCCAGCAGATTCACCCCTCCACTTT. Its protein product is CASSLPADSPLHF. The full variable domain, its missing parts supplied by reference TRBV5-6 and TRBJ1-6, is DAGVTQSPTHLIKTRGQQVTLRCSPKSGHDTVSWYQQALGQGPQFIFQYYEEEERQRGNFPDRFSGHQFPNYSSELNVNALLLGDSALYLCASSLPADSPLHFGNGTRLTVT.

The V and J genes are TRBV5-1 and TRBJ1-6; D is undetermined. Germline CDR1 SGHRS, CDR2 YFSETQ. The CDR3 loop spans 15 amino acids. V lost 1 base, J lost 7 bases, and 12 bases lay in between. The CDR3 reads CASSLTAESNSPLHF. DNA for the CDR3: TGCGCCAGCAGCTTGACAGCAGAATCCAATTCACCCCTCCACTTT.

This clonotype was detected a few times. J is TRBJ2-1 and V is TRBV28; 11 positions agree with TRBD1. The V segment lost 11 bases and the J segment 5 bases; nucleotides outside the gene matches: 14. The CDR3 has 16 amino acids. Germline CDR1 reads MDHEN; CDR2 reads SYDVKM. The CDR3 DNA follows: TGTGCCGCGCGGACAGGGGGCGCATTGCGCGACAATGAGCAGTTCTTC. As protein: CAARTGGALRDNEQFF.

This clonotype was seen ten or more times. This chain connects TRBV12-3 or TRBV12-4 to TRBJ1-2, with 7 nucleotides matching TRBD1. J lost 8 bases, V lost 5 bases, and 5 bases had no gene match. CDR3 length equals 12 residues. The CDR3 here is CASSIQGTGYTF. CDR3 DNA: TGTGCCAGCAGTATACAGGGGACCGGCTACACCTTC.